What follows are 18 T cell receptor beta chains derived from one specimen sequenced in a study of human T cells and chemical hapten exposure. TCRdb reprocessed the RACE reads via MiXCR and lists one record per CDR3 protein. The table has roughly 380,000 distinct CDR3 sequences, 4.5% to 6% seen once. Time point meaning: pre-sensitization, week 0. Treatment meaning: therapeutic diphenylcyclopropenone sensitization with weekly scalp DPC. The specimen was whole blood, collected in connection with sensitization to the hapten diphenylcyclopropenone (DPC). All receptors derive from a woman aged 45-59 years with alopecia areata. Some clones in this sample may be carry-over from other donors' samples.

The chain carries TRBV29-1 and TRBJ1-1, with D possibly being TRBD1 (5 bases). Germline V CDR1 and CDR2: SQVTM, ANQGSEA. The CDR3 runs to 12 residues. The V and J ends lost 4 bases and 4 bases respectively, with 10 bases between them. CDR3 residues: CSVAGRGTEAFF. The DNA for the CDR3 is TGCAGCGTTGCGGGGCGCGGCACTGAAGCTTTCTTT.

There are a few counts of this clonotype. This rearrangement joins TRBV5-1 to TRBJ2-5; D may be TRBD1 or TRBD2 (5 bases each). Germline V gene lookup returns CDR1 SGHRS and CDR2 YFSETQ. The CDR3 spans 15 residues. V was clipped by 4 bases and J by 3 bases, with 16 bases between them. The CDR3 reads CASSRTGTTKETQYF. The CDR3 DNA sequence: TGCGCCAGCAGCAGAACCGGGACGACTAAAGAGACCCAGTACTTC.

This clonotype appeared a few times. This chain uses TRBV4-2 with TRBJ2-3; 9 bases are a match to TRBD2. This CDR3 spans 15 amino acids. Germline lookup yields CDR1 LGHNA and CDR2 YNFKEQ. After removal of 4 bases from V and 4 bases from J, the junction contained 6 bases not matched to a gene. The CDR3 reads CASSPGVAGADTQYF. The CDR3 nucleotides are TGTGCCAGCAGCCCGGGGGTAGCGGGGGCAGATACGCAGTATTTT.

V is TRBV4-2 and J is TRBJ2-7; 9 nucleotides line up with TRBD2. V shed 1 base, J shed 5 bases, and the junction held 6 bases outside the gene matches. CDR3 length: 15 residues. Germline loops: CDR1 LGHNA, CDR2 YNFKEQ. The CDR3 DNA follows: TGTGCCAGCAGCCAAGGTCTAGCGGGGTACCACGAGCAGTACTTC. This translates into CASSQGLAGYHEQYF.

This clonotype has only a few counts. The chain links TRBV5-4 to TRBJ1-1; weak D call: TRBD1 (6 bases). CDR1 is SGHNT, CDR2 YYREEE, per germline (reference sequence). The CDR3 covers 15 residues. With 4 bases removed from V and 2 bases from J, the gap between germline ends came to 15 bases. The CDR3: CASSGGREANTEAFF. CDR3 in DNA: TGTGCCAGCAGCGGGGGCCGGGAGGCTAACACTGAAGCTTTCTTT.

This clonotype appeared many times. The V gene is TRBV6-6, the J gene TRBJ2-5; maybe TRBD1 (5 bases). V lost 2 bases, J lost 1 base, and 8 bases lay in between. Per the germline V gene, CDR1 is MNHNY and CDR2 is SVGAGI (reference sequence). The CDR3 is 14 amino acids. The CDR3 DNA is TGTGCCAGCAGTTACGGGGCCGTCCAAGAGACCCAGTACTTC. This sequence encodes CASSYGAVQETQYF.

In this sample, this clonotype turned up many times. The chain links TRBV25-1 to TRBJ1-6, with D possibly TRBD1 on 5 matching bases. CDR1 and CDR2 (germline): MGHDK, SYGVNS. The CDR3 has 14 residues. The germline V and J ends were trimmed by 8 bases and 14 bases, with 22 bases remaining between them. CDR3 nucleotide sequence: TGTGCCAGCGGGGAGGGACCTCAAAAGGGTTCCCTCCACTTT. It specifies CASGEGPQKGSLHF.

The chain joins TRBV11-2 to TRBJ2-1; 9 bases match TRBD1. The CDR3 contains 17 residues. CDR1 and CDR2 from the germline V gene are SGHAT and FQNNGV. Trimming took 4 bases from V and 4 from J; bases not matched to a gene: 11. The CDR3 nucleotides read TGTGCCAGCAGCTCCCTTAGGGGGACAGGGAGGTACAATGAGCAGTTCTTC. Translating it yields CASSSLRGTGRYNEQFF.

There are many counts of this clonotype. The chain is built from TRBV9 and TRBJ2-3; TRBD2 is a possible D gene (6 bases). Trimming left V 2 bases short and J 6 bases short, with 16 bases between. This CDR3 has 15 residues. Germline CDR1 and CDR2: SGDLS and YYNGEE. The CDR3 DNA reads TGTGCCAGCAGCGTTATGGAGGGAGTCGGGGATACGCAGTATTTT. This sequence encodes CASSVMEGVGDTQYF.

Only a few counts were recorded for this clonotype. The junction does not match germline at one end; this may be a read error. The chain carries TRBV6-6 and TRBJ1-4; no firm D call. The CDR3 totals 10 residues. CDR1 is MNHNY, CDR2 SVGAGI, per germline (reference sequence). The CDR3 protein is CASSRCVRVF. The DNA of the CDR3 is TGTGCCAGCAGCCGGTGTGTGAGAGTTTTT.

The V call is TRBV5-4, the J call TRBJ2-5; no clear D. The CDR3 sequence is 13 residues long. Looked up from germline, CDR1 is SGHNT and CDR2 is YYREEE (reference sequence). V was trimmed by 2 bases and J by 5 bases, leaving 10 bases between them. CDR3 sequence reads: CASSLGDAETQYF. The CDR3 region has the DNA TGTGCCAGCAGCTTAGGCGATGCTGAGACCCAGTACTTC.

This clonotype was seen a few times. The chain's CDR3 is CASSLYGALNTEAFF. CDR3 DNA sequence: TGTGCCAGCAGTCTATATGGGGCTTTGAACACTGAAGCTTTCTTT. The V gene is TRBV5-4, the J gene TRBJ1-1; possible D gene TRBD1, 5 bases. The CDR3 sequence is 15 residues long. The V and J ends lost 5 bases and 0 bases respectively, with 14 bases between them. CDR1 SGHNT and CDR2 YYREEE come from the germline V gene (reference sequence).

This clonotype was counted many times. The chain couples TRBV28 to TRBJ2-4, with D perhaps matching TRBD2 (6 bases). Germline CDR1 and CDR2: MDHEN and SYDVKM. The CDR3 is 15 amino acids. CDR3 DNA sequence: TGTGTCACACGGGCGGCGACGGAGGGCAAAAACATTCAGTACTTC. Its protein product is CVTRAATEGKNIQYF.

This chain uses TRBV5-6 with TRBJ2-5; 8 positions agree with TRBD2. The germline V gene encodes CDR1 SGHDT and CDR2 YYEEEE. After removal of 4 bases from V and 5 bases from J, the junction contained 7 bases not matched to a gene. This CDR3 has 14 residues. The CDR3 DNA sequence: TGTGCCAGCAGCGGCTGGACTAGCCTGGAGACCCAGTACTTC. It specifies CASSGWTSLETQYF. Complete variable domain (other parts from reference TRBV5-6 and TRBJ2-5): DAGVTQSPTHLIKTRGQQVTLRCSPKSGHDTVSWYQQALGQGPQFIFQYYEEEERQRGNFPDRFSGHQFPNYSSELNVNALLLGDSALYLCASSGWTSLETQYFGPGTRLLVL.

In its sample, this clonotype was seen many times. The rearrangement links TRBV7-9 to TRBJ1-1, with 7 bases that match TRBD1. This CDR3 has 12 residues. The germline gives CDR1 SEHNR, CDR2 FQNEAQ (reference sequence). The trim removed 8 bases at V and 0 bases at J, leaving 0 bases unmatched. CDR3 sequence: CASGTVNTEAFF. The DNA of the CDR3 is TGTGCCAGCGGGACAGTGAACACTGAAGCTTTCTTT.

A note on this clonotype: This may stem from a read error, because a much larger clone lies one nucleotide away. The genes are TRBV10-3 and TRBJ2-3; no definite D call. The CDR3 is 11 residues long. Trimming cost V 4 bases and J 6 bases, with 5 bases left between them. CDR1 ENHRY and CDR2 SYGVKD come from the germline V gene. The CDR3, as DNA: TGTGCCATCAGTGGAATGGATACGCAGTATTTT. This translates into CAISGMDTQYF.

This clonotype was detected ten times or more. The chain joins TRBV5-1 to TRBJ2-7; no clear D gene. The CDR3 is 15 amino acids. V lost 2 bases, J lost 6 bases, and 18 bases lay in between. Germline V lookup: CDR1 SGHRS, CDR2 YFSETQ. DNA of the CDR3: TGCGCCAGCAGCTTCATGGTTGGGGAAGGGCGCGAGCAGTACTTC. Protein: CASSFMVGEGREQYF. Drawing the rest from reference TRBV5-1 and TRBJ2-7, the complete variable domain is KAGVTQTPRYLIKTRGQQVTLSCSPISGHRSVSWYQQTPGQGLQFLFEYFSETQRNKGNFPGRFSGRQFSNSRSEMNVSTLELGDSALYLCASSFMVGEGREQYFGPGTRLTVT.

This clonotype was seen ten or more times. J is TRBJ1-1 and V is TRBV7-9; D unresolved. Germline V gives CDR1 SEHNR, CDR2 FQNEAQ (reference sequence). V lost 1 base, J lost 0 bases, and 12 bases lay in between. The CDR3 runs to 16 residues. CDR3 protein: CASSLEGGSMNTEAFF. The CDR3 bases are TGTGCCAGCAGCTTAGAGGGCGGATCCATGAACACTGAAGCTTTCTTT.